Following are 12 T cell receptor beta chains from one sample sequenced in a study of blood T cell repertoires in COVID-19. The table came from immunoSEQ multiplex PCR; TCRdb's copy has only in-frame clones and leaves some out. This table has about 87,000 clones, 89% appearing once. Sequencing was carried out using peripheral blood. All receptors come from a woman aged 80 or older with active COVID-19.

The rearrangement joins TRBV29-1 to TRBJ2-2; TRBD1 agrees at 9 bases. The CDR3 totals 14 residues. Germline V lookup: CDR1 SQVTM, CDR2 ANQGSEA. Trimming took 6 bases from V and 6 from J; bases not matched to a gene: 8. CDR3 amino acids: CSVRVTGGPGELFF. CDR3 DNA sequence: TGCAGCGTGAGAGTGACAGGGGGTCCCGGGGAGCTGTTTTTT.

Here the CDR3 DNA reads TGCAGTGCCGGGGGGTCAGATACGCAGTATTTT. It is translated as CSAGGSDTQYF. The chain has TRBV20-1 and TRBJ2-3; 7 nucleotides agree with TRBD2. V was clipped by 6 bases and J by 4 bases; unmatched bases: 1. Germline CDR1 reads DFQATT; CDR2 reads SNEGSKA (reference sequence). CDR3 length equals 11 residues.

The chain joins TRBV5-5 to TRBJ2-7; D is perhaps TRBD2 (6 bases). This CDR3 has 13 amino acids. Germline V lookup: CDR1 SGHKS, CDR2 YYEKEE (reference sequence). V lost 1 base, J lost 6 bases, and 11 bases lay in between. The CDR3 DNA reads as TGTGCCAGCAGCTTGACCGGGAGAGGCGAGCAGTACTTC. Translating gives CASSLTGRGEQYF.

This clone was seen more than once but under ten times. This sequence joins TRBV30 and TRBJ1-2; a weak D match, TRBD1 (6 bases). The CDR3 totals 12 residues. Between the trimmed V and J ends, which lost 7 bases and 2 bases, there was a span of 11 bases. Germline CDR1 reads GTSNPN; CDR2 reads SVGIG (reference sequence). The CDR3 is CASNTGNYGYTF. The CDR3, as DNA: TGTGCCTCGAATACAGGGAACTATGGCTACACCTTC.

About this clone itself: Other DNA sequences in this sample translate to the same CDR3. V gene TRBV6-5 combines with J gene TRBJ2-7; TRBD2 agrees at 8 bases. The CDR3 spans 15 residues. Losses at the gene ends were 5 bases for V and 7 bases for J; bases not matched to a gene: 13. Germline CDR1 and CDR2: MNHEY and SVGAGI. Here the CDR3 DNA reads TGTGCCAGCAGTCGAGGACTAGCAGGAGCGCATGAGCAGTACTTC. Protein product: CASSRGLAGAHEQYF.

As DNA, the CDR3 is TGCGCCAGCAGCGAACTAGCGGGAGGACTACAAGAGACCCAGTACTTC. Translation: CASSELAGGLQETQYF. V usage is TRBV5-1 and J usage is TRBJ2-5, with 12 bases matching TRBD2. This CDR3 has 16 amino acids. Germline V gives CDR1 SGHRS, CDR2 YFSETQ. V was clipped by 4 bases and J by 2 bases; unmatched bases: 6.

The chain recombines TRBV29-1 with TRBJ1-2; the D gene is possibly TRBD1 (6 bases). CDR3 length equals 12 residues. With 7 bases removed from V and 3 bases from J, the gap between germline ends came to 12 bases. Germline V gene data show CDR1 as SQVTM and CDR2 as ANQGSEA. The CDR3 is CSAGDMDYGYTF. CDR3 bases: TGCAGCGCCGGGGACATGGACTATGGCTACACCTTC. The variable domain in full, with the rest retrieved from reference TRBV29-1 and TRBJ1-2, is SAVISQKPSRDICQRGTSLTIQCQVDSQVTMMFWYRQQPGQSLTLIATANQGSEATYESGFVIDKFPISRPNLTFSTLTVSNMSPEDSSIYLCSAGDMDYGYTFGSGTRLTVV.

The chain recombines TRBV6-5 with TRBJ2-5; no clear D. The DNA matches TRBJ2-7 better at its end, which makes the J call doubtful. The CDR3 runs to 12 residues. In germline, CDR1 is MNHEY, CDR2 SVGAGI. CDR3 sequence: CASSYSSYEQYF. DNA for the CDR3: TGTGCCAGCAGTTACTCCTCCTACGAGCAGTACTTC.

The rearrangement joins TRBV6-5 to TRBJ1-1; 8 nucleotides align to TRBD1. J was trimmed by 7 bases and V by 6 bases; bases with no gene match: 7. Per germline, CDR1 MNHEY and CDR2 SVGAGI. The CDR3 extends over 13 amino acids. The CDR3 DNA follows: TGTGCCAGCAGCCCGGGACAGGAGTATGAAGCTTTCTTT. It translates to CASSPGQEYEAFF.

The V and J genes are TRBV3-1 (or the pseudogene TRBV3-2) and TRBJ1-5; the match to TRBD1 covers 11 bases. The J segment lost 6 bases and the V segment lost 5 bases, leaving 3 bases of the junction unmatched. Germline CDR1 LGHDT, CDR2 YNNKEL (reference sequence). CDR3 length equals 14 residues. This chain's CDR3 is CASSAGQGGQPQHF. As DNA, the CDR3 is TGTGCCAGCAGCGCGGGACAGGGGGGTCAGCCCCAGCATTTT.

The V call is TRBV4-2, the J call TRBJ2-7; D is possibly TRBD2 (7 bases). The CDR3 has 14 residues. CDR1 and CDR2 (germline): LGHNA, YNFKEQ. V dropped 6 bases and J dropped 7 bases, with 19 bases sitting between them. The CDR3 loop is CASRGGGPAQEQYF. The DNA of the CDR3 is TGTGCCAGCAGAGGGGGGGGGCCGGCCCAAGAGCAGTACTTC.

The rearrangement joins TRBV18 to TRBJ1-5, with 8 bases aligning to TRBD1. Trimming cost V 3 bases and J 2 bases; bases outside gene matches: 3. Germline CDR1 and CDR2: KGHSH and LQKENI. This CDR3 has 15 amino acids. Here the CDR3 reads CASSPTGAGNQPQHF. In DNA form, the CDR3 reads TGTGCCAGCTCACCGACAGGGGCTGGCAATCAGCCCCAGCATTTT.